The 2 T cell receptor beta chains below were found in one sample sequenced in a study of neoadjuvant nivolumab and ipilimumab in lung cancer. The repertoire was sequenced with immunoSEQ multiplex PCR; TCRdb's copy has only in-frame clones and lacks some. Of approximately 7,000 clones listed, over 70% are singletons. This specimen was tumor tissue, taken after neoadjuvant nivolumab, alone or with ipilimumab, at or shortly before surgery. The receptors shown here come from an adult with non-small cell lung cancer.

J is TRBJ1-1 and V is TRBV6-5, with D hard to call. The germline V and J ends were trimmed by 2 bases and 0 bases, with 4 bases remaining between them. Germline V gives CDR1 MNHEY, CDR2 SVGAGI. This CDR3 is 13 amino acids long. In nucleotides, the CDR3 is TGTGCCAGCAGTTACAGGGTGAACACTGAAGCTTTCTTT. Translation: CASSYRVNTEAFF.

The chain carries TRBV18 and TRBJ1-5, with D uncertain. Trimming left V 2 bases short and J 4 bases short, with 12 bases between. CDR3 size: 15 residues. The germline V gene encodes CDR1 KGHSH and CDR2 LQKENI. The CDR3 DNA reads as TGTGCCAGCTCACCAGTGAGGACGACTAATCAGCCCCAGCATTTT. This gives the protein CASSPVRTTNQPQHF.